These 25 T cell receptor beta chains were sequenced from one sample in a study of cytotoxic CD8 clonotypes in ibrutinib-treated CLL. The assay was immunoSEQ multiplex PCR, and TCRdb's table has in-frame clones only and misses some. Here the sample spans fewer than 80,000 clones, 45% to 65% being singletons. Sequenced here: PBMCs, sampled after 12 months of ibrutinib treatment. The source is a human donor with chronic lymphocytic leukemia.

This sequence joins TRBV6-1 and TRBJ1-6, with D hard to call. The V end lost 4 bases, the J end lost 14 bases, and 15 bases lay between the germline ends. CDR3 size: 13 residues. CDR1 is MNHNS, CDR2 SASEGT, per germline. This CDR3 reads CASSVETPITLHF. The DNA for the CDR3 is TGTGCCAGCAGTGTTGAGACCCCTATAACCCTCCACTTT.

V is TRBV14 and J is TRBJ2-5, with a tentative D call TRBD2 (6 bases). This CDR3 comprises 18 residues. Germline CDR1 SGHDN, CDR2 FVKESK. Trimming took off 4 bases at V and 4 bases at J, with 25 bases between the two ends. The CDR3 DNA reads as TGTGCCAGCAGCCGCACCCATGGGAGGAAGTTGTCGCTAGAGACCCAGTACTTC. This translates into CASSRTHGRKLSLETQYF. The full variable domain, rest sourced from reference TRBV14 and TRBJ2-5, is EAGVTQFPSHSVIEKGQTVTLRCDPISGHDNLYWYRRVMGKEIKFLLHFVKESKQDESGMPNNRFLAERTGGTYSTLKVQPAELEDSGVYFCASSRTHGRKLSLETQYFGPGTRLLVL.

The chain joins TRBV5-1 to TRBJ1-2; TRBD1 might be the D (6 bases). Deletions cut 8 bases from V and 3 bases from J, with 20 bases between. CDR1 and CDR2 (germline): SGHRS, YFSETQ. The length of the CDR3 is 15 residues. The CDR3 DNA sequence: TGCGCCAGTCGTGATGGGCAGGGGTCCCACTATGGCTACACCTTC. This gives the protein CASRDGQGSHYGYTF. The full variable domain, with the rest looked up from reference TRBV5-1 and TRBJ1-2, is KAGVTQTPRYLIKTRGQQVTLSCSPISGHRSVSWYQQTPGQGLQFLFEYFSETQRNKGNFPGRFSGRQFSNSRSEMNVSTLELGDSALYLCASRDGQGSHYGYTFGSGTRLTVV.

The chain recombines TRBV10-3 with TRBJ2-7; perhaps TRBD1 as D (5 bases). The CDR3 runs to 13 residues. Per germline, CDR1 ENHRY and CDR2 SYGVKD. V was cut by 6 bases and J by 3 bases, with 12 bases left in between. This CDR3 is CAISSRGYYEQYV. CDR3 DNA: TGTGCCATCAGCTCTAGGGGTTACTACGAGCAGTACGTC.

The genes are TRBV11-2 and TRBJ1-6; D uncertain. The CDR3 has 13 residues. Per the germline V gene, CDR1 is SGHAT and CDR2 is FQNNGV. With 7 bases removed from V and 10 bases from J, the gap between germline ends came to 14 bases. In nucleotides, the CDR3 is TGTGCCAGCACCTCCCTAAGGGAGTCACCCCTCCACTTT. Translation gives CASTSLRESPLHF.

V is TRBV2 and J is TRBJ2-1, with 10 bases matching TRBD2. This CDR3 comprises 14 residues. The J segment lost 5 bases and the V segment lost 9 bases, leaving 7 bases of the junction unmatched. CDR1 and CDR2 (germline): SNHLY, FYNNEI. CDR3 DNA sequence: TGTGCCAGTATGTGGACTAGCGGCAACAATGAGCAGTTCTTC. Residues: CASMWTSGNNEQFF.

V and J are TRBV18 and TRBJ2-2; no clear D. The CDR3 length is 14 residues. V lost 6 bases, J lost 1 base, and 9 bases lay in between. Germline V CDR1 and CDR2: KGHSH, LQKENI. CDR3 loop: CASSQDWNTGELFF. The CDR3 nucleotides are TGTGCCAGCTCTCAAGATTGGAACACCGGGGAGCTGTTTTTT.

The chain employs TRBV5-1 and TRBJ2-7; the match to TRBD1 covers 7 bases. Unmatched junction bases numbered 7, after V lost 0 bases and J lost 4 bases. The length of the CDR3 is 15 residues. Germline CDR1 SGHRS, CDR2 YFSETQ. The CDR3 DNA sequence: TGCGCCAGCAGCTTGGCCCCCGGGACAGCGTACGAGCAGTACTTC. Translating gives CASSLAPGTAYEQYF.

This chain uses TRBV28 with TRBJ2-3, with 7 nucleotides matching TRBD1. The trim removed 5 bases at V and 4 bases at J, leaving 3 bases unmatched. The V gene's germline CDR1 is MDHEN and CDR2 SYDVKM. This CDR3 region has 13 residues. CDR3 nucleotides: TGTGCCAGCAGTGCAGGGGGAGCAGATACGCAGTATTTT. Protein: CASSAGGADTQYF.

The chain is built from TRBV5-1 and TRBJ1-2, with 7 bases that match TRBD1. V lost 2 bases and J lost 1; bases outside the gene matches: 14. The CDR3 contains 18 residues. Germline CDR1 and CDR2: SGHRS and YFSETQ. CDR3 amino acids: CASSLTASGGQLNYGYTF. In DNA form, the CDR3 reads TGCGCCAGCAGCTTAACGGCGTCAGGGGGGCAACTTAACTATGGCTACACCTTC.

The chain links TRBV6-1 to TRBJ2-7, with 7 bases matching TRBD2. V lost 4 bases to trimming and J lost 4 bases; unmatched junction nucleotides: 10. The germline gives CDR1 MNHNS, CDR2 SASEGT. There are 15 residues in the CDR3. In DNA, the CDR3 is TGTGCCAGCAGTGTGGCGGGGGTTGGGGCTTACGAGCAGTACGTC. Protein product: CASSVAGVGAYEQYV.

This chain joins TRBV27 and TRBJ1-1; 8 bases are a match to TRBD1. There are 16 residues in the CDR3. The V gene's germline CDR1 is MNHEY and CDR2 SMNVEV (reference sequence). The V and J ends lost 5 bases and 3 bases, in that order; junction bases with no gene match: 11. The CDR3 DNA follows: TGTGCCAGCAGTATAACAGGGGGTCTATCGGACACTGAAGCTTTCTTT. The encoded protein is CASSITGGLSDTEAFF.

This clone occurred a few times. The CDR3 region has the DNA TGTGCCATCAGTGATGATTACGCCTACGAGCAGTACGTC. It is translated as CAISDDYAYEQYV. The J gene is TRBJ2-7, the V gene TRBV10-3, with D uncertain. The length of the CDR3 is 13 residues. Trimming took 3 bases from V and 2 from J, leaving 8 bases between them. CDR1 is ENHRY and CDR2 is SYGVKD in the germline V gene.

This rearrangement joins TRBV28 to TRBJ2-1; 8 bases line up with TRBD2. Germline values: CDR1 MDHEN, CDR2 SYDVKM. V trimming: 2 bases; J trimming: 9 bases; junction bases outside the gene matches: 6. The CDR3 runs to 14 residues. The CDR3 bases are TGTGCCAGCAGTTTAACGGGAGGGCAGGGTGAGCAGTTCTTC. This translates into CASSLTGGQGEQFF.

The CDR3 DNA reads TGTGCCAGCAGCCAGGACAGAGGGGCCGAGCAGTACTTC. Its protein product is CASSQDRGAEQYF. The rearrangement uses TRBV5-6 and TRBJ2-7; TRBD1 is a possible D gene (6 bases). V was trimmed by 4 bases and J by 6 bases, leaving 14 bases between them. The CDR3 has 13 amino acids. Germline V gene lookup returns CDR1 SGHDT and CDR2 YYEEEE.

The chain joins TRBV6-5 to TRBJ2-2, with 7 nucleotides matching TRBD1. Germline V lookup: CDR1 MNHEY, CDR2 SVGAGI. The CDR3 contains 13 residues. The junction had 2 bases not matched to a gene; V was cut back by 5 bases and J by 5 bases. The CDR3 reads CASSTGVTGELFF. In DNA, the CDR3 is TGTGCCAGCAGTACAGGGGTTACCGGGGAGCTGTTTTTT.

The chain combines TRBV6-1 with TRBJ2-7, with D perhaps matching TRBD1 (5 bases). The length of the CDR3 is 16 residues. Germline lookup yields CDR1 MNHNS and CDR2 SASEGT. V lost 1 base, J lost 3 bases, and 16 bases lay in between. As DNA, the CDR3 is TGTGCCAGCAGTGAAGGTTGGAGACAGTCTTTCTACGAGCAGTACTTC. Amino acid sequence: CASSEGWRQSFYEQYF.

The chain has TRBV5-1 and TRBJ1-1; no clear D gene. Deletions cut 4 bases from V and 12 bases from J, with 19 bases between. Germline V gives CDR1 SGHRS, CDR2 YFSETQ. The CDR3 has 13 residues. CDR3 in DNA: TGCGCCAGCAGCAAAGCTGAAGTTGGGTTTACTTTCTTT. Its translation: CASSKAEVGFTFF.

The CDR3 DNA sequence: TGTGCCAGCAGGCTAGCGGGAGGGACCTACGAGCAGTACTTC. Encoded protein: CASRLAGGTYEQYF. This chain uses TRBV28 with TRBJ2-7; 12 bases align to TRBD2. The length of the CDR3 is 14 residues. CDR1 is MDHEN and CDR2 is SYDVKM in the germline V gene. The J segment lost 2 bases and the V segment lost 6 bases, leaving 2 bases of the junction unmatched. Full variable domain (rest looked up from reference TRBV28 and TRBJ2-7): DVKVTQSSRYLVKRTGEKVFLECVQDMDHENMFWYRQDPGLGLRLIYFSYDVKMKEKGDIPEGYSVSREKKERFSLILESASTNQTSMYLCASRLAGGTYEQYFGPGTRLTVT.

CDR3 bases: TGTGCCAGCAGCAAGCCGGGACAGCTTGACTATGGCTACACCTTC. Its translation is CASSKPGQLDYGYTF. This sequence joins TRBV11-2 and TRBJ1-2; 7 bases map to TRBD1. CDR1 is SGHAT, CDR2 FQNNGV, per germline. This CDR3 has 15 amino acids. J was trimmed by 3 bases and V by 5 bases; bases with no gene match: 9. Looking up the rest from reference TRBV11-2 and TRBJ1-2 gives the full variable domain: EAGVAQSPRYKIIEKRQSVAFWCNPISGHATLYWYQQILGQGPKLLIQFQNNGVVDDSQLPKDRFSAERLKGVDSTLKIQPAKLEDSAVYLCASSKPGQLDYGYTFGSGTRLTVV.

The chain combines TRBV6-5 with TRBJ1-5; the D gene is possibly TRBD1 (5 bases). The V gene lost 2 bases and the J gene lost 6 bases, with 8 bases spanning the gap. This CDR3 has 13 residues. The V gene's germline CDR1 is MNHEY and CDR2 SVGAGI. CDR3 bases: TGTGCCAGCAGTTACAGGGGAATTCAGCCCCAGCATTTT. Residues: CASSYRGIQPQHF.

The chain couples TRBV18 to TRBJ2-1, with TRBD2 matching over 9 bases. V shed 1 base, J shed 8 bases, and the junction held 9 bases outside the gene matches. The CDR3 contains 16 residues. Germline V gene sequence: CDR1 KGHSH, CDR2 LQKENI. DNA for the CDR3: TGTGCCAGCTCACCACGTCGCCTAGCGGGAAGAGATGAGCAGTTCTTC. This sequence encodes CASSPRRLAGRDEQFF.

The gene calls are TRBV20-1 and TRBJ2-5; D remains unclear. Looked up from germline, CDR1 is DFQATT and CDR2 is SNEGSKA (reference sequence). This CDR3 is 11 amino acids long. Between the trimmed V and J ends, which lost 0 bases and 9 bases, there was a span of 8 bases. CDR3 sequence reads: CSARDDLAQYF. The CDR3 DNA reads as TGCAGTGCTAGAGACGACCTAGCCCAGTACTTC.

CDR3: CASSLGTWDRGSYEQYV. For the CDR3, the DNA is TGTGCCAGCAGCTTAGGGACCTGGGACAGGGGGTCCTACGAGCAGTACGTC. The chain has TRBV11-2 and TRBJ2-7; 11 bases fit TRBD1. Trimming took 1 base from V and 1 from J; bases not matched to a gene: 6. The CDR3 extends over 17 amino acids. The germline gives CDR1 SGHAT, CDR2 FQNNGV.

The rearrangement uses TRBV9 and TRBJ2-5; tentatively, D is TRBD2 (6 bases). Germline CDR1 and CDR2: SGDLS and YYNGEE. The CDR3 consists of 13 residues. Trimming shortened V by 3 bases and J by 5 bases, and 11 bases separated the two germline ends. The CDR3 sequence is CASSAGVSETQYF. For the CDR3, the DNA is TGTGCCAGCAGCGCGGGAGTCTCGGAGACCCAGTACTTC. Full variable domain (rest looked up from reference TRBV9 and TRBJ2-5): DSGVTQTPKHLITATGQRVTLRCSPRSGDLSVYWYQQSLDQGLQFLIQYYNGEERAKGNILERFSAQQFPDLHSELNLSSLELGDSALYFCASSAGVSETQYFGPGTRLLVL.